One TCR beta chain is described in this entry. Its antigen is still unknown. The record originates from a study of beta chain features in type 1 diabetes. Broader study findings: A pattern of fewer insertions and more deletions at VDJ junctions was seen in type 1 diabetes patients. Among patients with Type 1 diabetes, TCRB CDR3s were moderately but significantly shorter in every one of the four CD4+ subsets. Any PCR bias toward short templates would affect both groups alike.

This CDR3 is built from 14 residues. Unmatched junction bases numbered 0, after V lost 1 base and J lost 1 base. Germline V gene data show CDR1 as SGHNT and CDR2 as YENEEA. A CD45RO/CCR7/CD25/CD127/CD95/CD27 panel sorted naive, central memory, regulatory and stem cell-like memory CD4+ cells. Expressed TCRB transcripts were sequenced, since all the RNA that had been isolated was reverse transcribed. Clones were read by immunoSEQ multiplex PCR, and TCRdb kept only the in-frame ones, dropping some. The sample includes tens of thousands of clones, roughly half of them seen just once. The TCR comes from a man aged 25 to 45 with type 1 diabetes. The V gene is TRBV11-3, the J gene TRBJ1-1; the match to TRBD1 covers 7 bases. Material for sequencing was central memory CD4+ T cells from blood. CDR3 sequence reads: CASSLGQGNTEAFF. In nucleotides, the CDR3 is TGTGCCAGCAGCTTAGGACAGGGGAACACTGAAGCTTTCTTT.